This is a list of T cell receptor beta chains from one sample in a study of control samples from healthy donors and cancer patients. Repertoires were generated with immunoSEQ multiplex PCR, while TCRdb's copy carries only in-frame clones and drops some. The sample includes about 190,000 clones, about 91% of them seen just once. Material: blood. These receptors all stem from a man aged 25-45 years in good health. Each CDR3 is given with its conserved first and last residue. Each record gives: J gene, clone size, D gene, V gene, CDR3 DNA, CDR3 protein. A D gene is named only where the DNA matches it firmly. Clone size appears in some rows only: once, few, many, or a class for an expanded clone.

j_gene: TRBJ1-1
abundance: -
d_gene: -
v_gene: TRBV2
CDR3nt: TGTGCCAGAGGACAACCGAACACTGAAGCTTTCTTT
CDR3aa: CARGQPNTEAFF

j_gene: TRBJ2-1
abundance: once
d_gene: -
v_gene: TRBV5-1
CDR3nt: TGCGCCAGCAGCCGAAATGCGGCAGGGGGGAACAATGAGCAGTTCTTC
CDR3aa: CASSRNAAGGNNEQFF

j_gene: TRBJ2-2
abundance: -
d_gene: -
v_gene: TRBV2
CDR3nt: TGTGCCAGCAGTGAAAGGGGGGCGCGGCTGAACACCGGGGAGCTGTTTTTT
CDR3aa: CASSERGARLNTGELFF

j_gene: TRBJ1-4
abundance: once
d_gene: -
v_gene: TRBV19
CDR3nt: TGTGCCAGTAGTCCCAGCAGGACAGCTGGTAATGAAAAACTGTTTTTT
CDR3aa: CASSPSRTAGNEKLFF

j_gene: TRBJ2-3
abundance: -
d_gene: TRBD1
v_gene: TRBV10-3
CDR3nt: TGTGCCATCAGTGCAGGACAGGGGGCGAGCACAGATACGCAGTATTTT
CDR3aa: CAISAGQGASTDTQYF

j_gene: TRBJ1-1
abundance: -
d_gene: -
v_gene: TRBV3-1/TRBV3-2
CDR3nt: TGTGCCAGCAGCCAAGGCCCCGAAGCTTTCTTT
CDR3aa: CASSQGPEAFF

j_gene: TRBJ1-4
abundance: -
d_gene: -
v_gene: TRBV11-2
CDR3nt: TGTGCCGGCAGCTTAGCTATCAACATCAATCGGAATGAAAAACTGTTTTTT
CDR3aa: CAGSLAININRNEKLFF

j_gene: TRBJ1-1
abundance: few
d_gene: -
v_gene: TRBV20-1
CDR3nt: TGCAGTGCTAGTATTGGTAAGCAAGCTTTCTTT
CDR3aa: CSASIGKQAFF

j_gene: TRBJ2-1
abundance: -
d_gene: -
v_gene: TRBV20-1
CDR3nt: TGCAGTGCTAGTTCCGGCCCCGATGAGCAGTTCTTC
CDR3aa: CSASSGPDEQFF

j_gene: TRBJ1-1
abundance: -
d_gene: -
v_gene: TRBV5-1
CDR3nt: TGCGCCAGCAGCTTGGCCGGGGTCATGAACACTGAAGCTTTCTTT
CDR3aa: CASSLAGVMNTEAFF

j_gene: TRBJ2-5
abundance: -
d_gene: -
v_gene: TRBV7-3
CDR3nt: TGTGCCAGCAGCTCGCTTGGGCAGCCCCAAGAGACCCAGTACTTC
CDR3aa: CASSSLGQPQETQYF

j_gene: TRBJ1-5
abundance: once
d_gene: TRBD1
v_gene: TRBV5-5
CDR3nt: TGTGCCAGCAGCTTGGGGTACAGGGGGCGCGATGGCAATCAGCCCCAGCATTTT
CDR3aa: CASSLGYRGRDGNQPQHF

j_gene: TRBJ2-1
abundance: -
d_gene: -
v_gene: TRBV20-1
CDR3nt: TGCAGTGCTAGTGGCTACAATGAGCAGTTCTTC
CDR3aa: CSASGYNEQFF

j_gene: TRBJ2-7
abundance: -
d_gene: -
v_gene: TRBV18
CDR3nt: TGTGCCAGCTCACCCAGACAGGCCTCCTACGAGCAGTACTTC
CDR3aa: CASSPRQASYEQYF

j_gene: TRBJ1-3
abundance: -
d_gene: TRBD1
v_gene: TRBV4-1
CDR3nt: TGCGCCAGCAGCCATGCATCAGGGGGCGACACCATATATTTT
CDR3aa: CASSHASGGDTIYF

j_gene: TRBJ1-1
abundance: once
d_gene: -
v_gene: TRBV19
CDR3nt: TGTGCCAGTAGTATGAAGGGTGCTGAAGCTTTCTTT
CDR3aa: CASSMKGAEAFF

j_gene: TRBJ1-1
abundance: few
d_gene: -
v_gene: TRBV19
CDR3nt: TGTGCCAGTAGCTACGCCGGGACCTCGAACACTGAAGCTTTCTTT
CDR3aa: CASSYAGTSNTEAFF

j_gene: TRBJ1-2
abundance: -
d_gene: TRBD1
v_gene: TRBV19
CDR3nt: TGTGCCAGTAGAAAGGGGACGACAGGGACCTACTATGGCTACACCTTC
CDR3aa: CASRKGTTGTYYGYTF

j_gene: TRBJ1-3
abundance: -
d_gene: -
v_gene: TRBV29-1
CDR3nt: TGCAGCGTTGAGGACAGAACCTCTGGAAACACCATATATTTT
CDR3aa: CSVEDRTSGNTIYF

j_gene: TRBJ2-7
abundance: few
d_gene: -
v_gene: TRBV4-1
CDR3nt: TGCGCCAGCAGCCAAGGGTCTCCAGGGAAGGCCTACGAGCAGTACTTC
CDR3aa: CASSQGSPGKAYEQYF

j_gene: TRBJ2-7
abundance: -
d_gene: -
v_gene: TRBV5-6
CDR3nt: TGTGCCAGCAGCTGGATTAACCCGGGACAAGGGAACTACGAGCAGTACTTC
CDR3aa: CASSWINPGQGNYEQYF

j_gene: TRBJ2-1
abundance: -
d_gene: -
v_gene: TRBV2
CDR3nt: TGTGCCAGCAGTCTTGGGCCTCTAGCGTCCAATGAGCAGTTCTTC
CDR3aa: CASSLGPLASNEQFF

j_gene: TRBJ1-4
abundance: -
d_gene: -
v_gene: TRBV6-5
CDR3nt: TGTGCCAGCAAACCCCGGGGTGCTGGGACTGAAAAACTGTTTTTT
CDR3aa: CASKPRGAGTEKLFF

j_gene: TRBJ2-1
abundance: -
d_gene: -
v_gene: TRBV2
CDR3nt: TGTGCCAGCAGTCGGAGGGCGGGGGCCGATTCCTACAATGAGCAGTTCTTC
CDR3aa: CASSRRAGADSYNEQFF

j_gene: TRBJ1-2
abundance: -
d_gene: TRBD1
v_gene: TRBV29-1
CDR3nt: TGCAGCGTTGACGGTTTGGCAGGGGGTTTCTATGGCTACACCTTC
CDR3aa: CSVDGLAGGFYGYTF

j_gene: TRBJ2-2
abundance: once
d_gene: TRBD2
v_gene: TRBV2
CDR3nt: TGTGCCAGCAGAAGGCGGGCTAGCGGGGAGAGGGGGACCGGGGAGCTGTTTTTT
CDR3aa: CASRRRASGERGTGELFF

j_gene: TRBJ1-2
abundance: -
d_gene: TRBD1
v_gene: TRBV5-1
CDR3nt: TGCGCCAGCAGCTTGGAGGGGACAGGGGCCCATGGCTACACCTTC
CDR3aa: CASSLEGTGAHGYTF

j_gene: TRBJ2-7
abundance: -
d_gene: -
v_gene: TRBV6-1
CDR3nt: TGTGCCAGCAGTGAGGGGGGGACAGTCTCCTACGAGCAGTACTTC
CDR3aa: CASSEGGTVSYEQYF

j_gene: TRBJ1-2
abundance: -
d_gene: -
v_gene: TRBV15
CDR3nt: TGTGCCACCAGCAGAGATAGGGTGGGCTATGGCTACACCTTC
CDR3aa: CATSRDRVGYGYTF

j_gene: TRBJ2-1
abundance: -
d_gene: TRBD2
v_gene: TRBV27
CDR3nt: TGTGCCAGCAGTTCAAGCGGGGGGCCCGATGAGCAGTTCTTC
CDR3aa: CASSSSGGPDEQFF